This T cell receptor (beta chain) was observed in a study of blood T cell repertoires in COVID-19. Per the original methods: The authors estimated nucleated cell counts from reference gene primer amplification. Measured with immunoSEQ multiplex PCR; TCRdb has only the in-frame clones, and not every one. V, J and clone size were drawn from that table, and D and trimming were deduced from the DNA. The table records some 100,000 clones, 90% to 95% of them present only once. V shed 4 bases and J 3 bases; nucleotides not matched to a gene: 9. The CDR3 extends over 17 amino acids. Per germline, CDR1 SGHRS and CDR2 YFSETQ. For this clone: The same CDR3 can be traced to other DNA sequences in this sample.

The chain is built from TRBV5-1 and TRBJ2-6; 8 bases fit TRBD2. The receptor was isolated from a man between 50 and 59 years old with acute or convalescent COVID-19. Sequencing was done on a sample of peripheral blood. The CDR3 is CASSLGLAGGGANVLTF. CDR3 DNA: TGCGCCAGCAGCCTCGGACTCGCGGGGGGTGGGGCCAACGTCCTGACTTTC. The full variable domain, rest sourced from reference TRBV5-1 and TRBJ2-6, is KAGVTQTPRYLIKTRGQQVTLSCSPISGHRSVSWYQQTPGQGLQFLFEYFSETQRNKGNFPGRFSGRQFSNSRSEMNVSTLELGDSALYLCASSLGLAGGGANVLTFGAGSRLTVL.